These 32 T cell receptor beta chains originate from one sample sequenced in a study of cytomegalovirus exposure and HLA in healthy donors. This table comes from immunoSEQ multiplex PCR, and its TCRdb copy is limited to in-frame clones, with some not included. The table lists around 100,000 clones, roughly 95% of them singletons. Sequencing was done on a sample of PBMCs. These receptors originate from a young woman in good health and CMV-seronegative.

The gene calls are TRBV19 and TRBJ2-1; 10 bases are a match to TRBD2. With V trimmed by 6 bases and J by 5 bases, 10 bases remained unmatched. Germline values: CDR1 LNHDA, CDR2 SQIVND (reference sequence). The CDR3 is 16 amino acids. CDR3 in DNA: TGTGCCAGTAGCCTAATACTAGCGGGAAAAGACAATGAGCAGTTCTTC. This gives the protein CASSLILAGKDNEQFF.

The chain uses TRBV18 and TRBJ2-7, with D possibly matching TRBD1 (5 bases). There are 14 residues in the CDR3. The germline V gene encodes CDR1 KGHSH and CDR2 LQKENI. Trimming pared 2 bases from V and 2 bases from J, leaving 10 bases between. The CDR3 protein is CASSPRQDTYEQYF. CDR3 coding DNA: TGTGCCAGCTCACCAAGGCAGGACACCTACGAGCAGTACTTC.

The chain links TRBV9 to TRBJ1-2; TRBD1 is a possible D gene (6 bases). The CDR3 is 12 amino acids. CDR1 and CDR2 from the germline V gene are SGDLS and YYNGEE. The V and J ends lost 3 bases and 5 bases respectively, with 8 bases between them. The CDR3 DNA follows: TGTGCCAGCAGCGACAGGGCTTATGGCTACACCTTC. Its protein product is CASSDRAYGYTF.

The V and J genes are TRBV29-1 and TRBJ2-7; D is perhaps TRBD2 (6 bases). Germline V gene sequence: CDR1 SQVTM, CDR2 ANQGSEA. The CDR3 runs 14 residues. CDR3: CSIQTRGRTYEQYF. Here the CDR3 DNA reads TGCAGTATCCAAACCCGGGGGAGAACCTACGAGCAGTACTTC.

The chain couples TRBV19 to TRBJ1-1, with no clear D. The germline V gene has CDR1 LNHDA and CDR2 SQIVND (reference sequence). The CDR3 sequence is 14 residues long. V was clipped by 1 base and J by 1 base, with 7 bases between them. CDR3 region: CASSIGTGNTEAFF. CDR3 DNA sequence: TGTGCCAGTAGTATAGGAACGGGGAACACTGAAGCTTTCTTT.

This chain links TRBV10-3 with TRBJ1-1; 8 bases agree with TRBD1. The J segment lost 1 base and the V segment lost 6 bases, leaving 4 bases of the junction unmatched. There are 14 residues in the CDR3. Looked up from germline, CDR1 is ENHRY and CDR2 is SYGVKD. CDR3: CAISGGQGNTEAFF. In DNA, the CDR3 is TGTGCCATCAGCGGAGGACAGGGGAACACTGAAGCTTTCTTT.

J is TRBJ2-3 and V is TRBV7-6; D call uncertain. The germline V gene has CDR1 SGHVS and CDR2 FNYEAQ. V was clipped by 2 bases and J by 0 bases, with 6 bases between them. The CDR3 is made up of 14 amino acids. In DNA form, the CDR3 reads TGTGCCAGCAGCTTATCTCCTAGCACAGATACGCAGTATTTT. Its protein is CASSLSPSTDTQYF.

The chain is built from TRBV7-2 and TRBJ1-2; tentatively, D is TRBD1 (6 bases). Germline assignment: CDR1 SGHTA and CDR2 FQGNSA. The CDR3 has 14 amino acids. V was trimmed by 7 bases and J by 2 bases, leaving 14 bases between them. CDR3 in DNA: TGTGCCAGCACCATTGCAGGGGCAAACTATGGCTACACCTTC. Translating gives CASTIAGANYGYTF.

The rearrangement uses TRBV6-1 and TRBJ1-1; D is undetermined. Germline lookup yields CDR1 MNHNS and CDR2 SASEGT. The CDR3 runs to 16 residues. V lost 1 base and J lost 3, with 15 bases in between. As DNA, the CDR3 is TGTGCCAGCAGTGAAGAATTGGAGGGTTGGGACACTGAAGCTTTCTTT. It yields the protein CASSEELEGWDTEAFF.

The chain combines TRBV6-1 with TRBJ2-7; D might be TRBD1 (5 bases). V lost 4 bases and J lost 2, with 18 bases in between. This CDR3 contains 16 residues. Germline V gene data show CDR1 as MNHNS and CDR2 as SASEGT. Here the CDR3 reads CASSGRGVGPTYEQYF. The CDR3 nucleotides are TGTGCCAGCAGTGGAAGAGGAGTGGGGCCTACCTACGAGCAGTACTTC.

The chain uses TRBV29-1 and TRBJ2-2; D perhaps matches TRBD2 (7 bases). Germline assignment: CDR1 SQVTM and CDR2 ANQGSEA. This CDR3 spans 14 amino acids. V dropped 3 bases and J dropped 7 bases, with 15 bases sitting between them. DNA for the CDR3: TGCAGCGTTGACGATGGGGGAGGGGGCGGGGAGCTGTTTTTT. Encoded protein: CSVDDGGGGGELFF.

V gene TRBV5-1 combines with J gene TRBJ2-2; D is uncertain. Trimming took off 0 bases at V and 11 bases at J, with 17 bases between the two ends. The germline V gene encodes CDR1 SGHRS and CDR2 YFSETQ. This CDR3 is built from 15 residues. The CDR3 loop is CASSLALAETPELFF. CDR3 DNA: TGCGCCAGCAGCTTGGCCTTGGCAGAAACCCCAGAGCTGTTTTTT.

The CDR3 sequence is CASISGTGGAWGVYEQYF. For the CDR3, the DNA is TGTGCCAGCATTTCCGGGACAGGGGGCGCTTGGGGGGTCTACGAGCAGTACTTC. The chain joins TRBV27 to TRBJ2-7, with TRBD1 identical over 12 bases. The V segment lost 7 bases and the J segment 3 bases; nucleotides outside the gene matches: 16. From germline, CDR1 is MNHEY and CDR2 SMNVEV (reference sequence). The CDR3 is 18 amino acids.

This chain links TRBV11-3 with TRBJ2-7, with TRBD2 matching over 10 bases. From germline, CDR1 is SGHNT and CDR2 YENEEA. With V trimmed by 1 base and J by 1 base, 4 bases remained unmatched. The CDR3 is made up of 16 amino acids. Here the CDR3 reads CASSLVSGRMSYEQYF. CDR3 DNA: TGTGCCAGCAGCTTAGTTAGCGGGAGGATGTCCTACGAGCAGTACTTC.

The rearrangement joins TRBV5-8 to TRBJ2-3, with TRBD1 identical over 9 bases. With V trimmed by 4 bases and J by 0 bases, 6 bases remained unmatched. The V gene's germline CDR1 is SGHTS and CDR2 YDEGEE. This CDR3 has 16 residues. The CDR3 region has the DNA TGTGCCAGCAGCCCTGGACAGGGGAGTAGCACAGATACGCAGTATTTT. Encoded protein: CASSPGQGSSTDTQYF.

This clone was seen just once. The J gene is TRBJ1-5, the V gene TRBV5-1; weak D call: TRBD1 (5 bases). The V end was cut by 2 bases, the J end by 6 bases, with 9 bases between. Germline V gives CDR1 SGHRS, CDR2 YFSETQ. The CDR3 length is 13 residues. The CDR3 region has the DNA TGCGCCAGCAGCTTCAGGGTCGGTCAGCCCCAGCATTTT. Its protein product is CASSFRVGQPQHF. Variable domain in full (rest from reference TRBV5-1 and TRBJ1-5): KAGVTQTPRYLIKTRGQQVTLSCSPISGHRSVSWYQQTPGQGLQFLFEYFSETQRNKGNFPGRFSGRQFSNSRSEMNVSTLELGDSALYLCASSFRVGQPQHFGDGTRLSIL.

The CDR3 sequence: CASEPGQGLYEQFF. The CDR3 coding sequence is TGTGCCAGCGAGCCGGGACAGGGATTATATGAGCAGTTCTTC. The V and J genes are TRBV7-9 and TRBJ2-1, with 9 bases lining up with TRBD1. Germline CDR1 is SEHNR and CDR2 is FQNEAQ (reference sequence). This CDR3 has 14 amino acids. V was clipped by 8 bases and J by 8 bases; unmatched bases: 10.

This rearrangement joins TRBV19 to TRBJ1-6; 8 bases line up with TRBD1. CDR1 and CDR2 from the germline V gene are LNHDA and SQIVND (reference sequence). V gave up 6 bases and J gave up 9 bases; unmatched junction bases: 13. This CDR3 has 16 amino acids. CDR3 coding DNA: TGTGCCAGTAGATCCTTGATGCAGGGGGCCGGTTCACCCCTCCACTTT. This codes for CASRSLMQGAGSPLHF.

This sequence joins TRBV7-2 and TRBJ2-3, with unresolved D. V lost 1 base, J lost 0 bases, and 8 bases lay in between. The germline gives CDR1 SGHTA, CDR2 FQGNSA. The CDR3 has 15 residues. CDR3 sequence: CASSLDGGSTDTQYF. The CDR3 DNA follows: TGTGCCAGCAGCTTAGATGGCGGCAGCACAGATACGCAGTATTTT.

V gene TRBV4-1 combines with J gene TRBJ2-7; perhaps TRBD1 as D (5 bases). The CDR3 is 14 amino acids. The germline CDR1 and CDR2 sequences are MGHRA and YSYEKL. V lost 1 base to trimming and J lost 3 bases, with 10 bases between them. The CDR3 reads CASSQGGTVYEQYF. The CDR3 DNA is TGCGCCAGCAGCCAAGGGGGCACGGTCTACGAGCAGTACTTC.

The chain is built from TRBV14 and TRBJ2-7; D possibly corresponds to TRBD2 (5 bases). Germline-derived CDR1 and CDR2 are SGHDN and FVKESK. V lost 0 bases and J lost 2, with 14 bases in between. The CDR3 is 16 amino acids. For the CDR3, the DNA is TGTGCCAGCAGCCAAGACGGGCGGCTAGCCCCCTACGAGCAGTACTTC. Its protein is CASSQDGRLAPYEQYF.

The J gene is TRBJ2-1, the V gene TRBV9; TRBD2 matches at 9 bases. The CDR3 has 17 amino acids. V was pared by 3 bases and J by 2 bases, with 9 bases of the junction left unmatched. Germline lookup yields CDR1 SGDLS and CDR2 YYNGEE. In DNA, the CDR3 is TGTGCCAGCAGCGAAGGGGAACTAGCGGGTCCCTACAATGAGCAGTTCTTC. Its protein product is CASSEGELAGPYNEQFF. Full variable domain (missing parts from reference TRBV9 and TRBJ2-1): DSGVTQTPKHLITATGQRVTLRCSPRSGDLSVYWYQQSLDQGLQFLIQYYNGEERAKGNILERFSAQQFPDLHSELNLSSLELGDSALYFCASSEGELAGPYNEQFFGPGTRLTVL.

V and J are TRBV5-1 and TRBJ1-6, with D uncertain. This CDR3 comprises 16 residues. The V end lost 0 bases, the J end lost 8 bases, and 15 bases lay between the germline ends. Germline V gene lookup returns CDR1 SGHRS and CDR2 YFSETQ. CDR3 sequence: CASSLATDGGYSPLHF. CDR3 sequence (DNA): TGCGCCAGCAGCTTGGCCACGGACGGAGGTTATTCACCCCTCCACTTT.

The V and J genes are TRBV30 and TRBJ2-6; the D is unclear. From germline, CDR1 is GTSNPN and CDR2 SVGIG (reference sequence). With 0 bases removed from V and 0 bases from J, the gap between germline ends came to 3 bases. There are 14 residues in the CDR3. The CDR3 DNA follows: TGTGCCTGGAGTGTCCTCTCTGGGGCCAACGTCCTGACTTTC. The encoded protein is CAWSVLSGANVLTF.

The count of this clone is one. J is TRBJ2-1 and V is TRBV9; TRBD1 is a possible D gene (6 bases). The CDR3 totals 15 residues. From germline, CDR1 is SGDLS and CDR2 YYNGEE. The V end was cut by 0 bases, the J end by 4 bases, with 11 bases between. CDR3 nucleotides: TGTGCCAGCAGCGTAGGGACAGTTGATTACAATGAGCAGTTCTTC. As protein: CASSVGTVDYNEQFF.

The V and J genes are TRBV19 and TRBJ2-7, with 9 bases fitting TRBD2. The CDR3 has 15 residues. V lost 5 bases and J lost 0; bases outside the gene matches: 5. CDR1 and CDR2 from the germline V gene are LNHDA and SQIVND (reference sequence). For the CDR3, the DNA is TGTGCCAGTAGTTTCCTAGCGGGGATCTCCTACGAGCAGTACTTC. Translating it yields CASSFLAGISYEQYF. Together with reference TRBV19 and TRBJ2-7, the CDR3 gives the full variable domain: DGGITQSPKYLFRKEGQNVTLSCEQNLNHDAMYWYRQDPGQGLRLIYYSQIVNDFQKGDIAEGYSVSREKKESFPLTVTSAQKNPTAFYLCASSFLAGISYEQYFGPGTRLTVT.

The chain links TRBV7-9 to TRBJ1-2; 9 bases are a match to TRBD1. CDR1 is SEHNR and CDR2 is FQNEAQ in the germline V gene (reference sequence). Trimming at V came to 2 bases and at J to 7 bases, leaving 5 bases not matched to a gene. This CDR3 has 14 amino acids. The DNA of the CDR3 is TGTGCCAGCAGCTTATTTCGGGACAGGGCTGGCTACACCTTC. It is translated as CASSLFRDRAGYTF.

V is TRBV6-1 and J is TRBJ1-5, with no clear D. Germline V gene data show CDR1 as MNHNS and CDR2 as SASEGT. The germline V and J ends were trimmed by 4 bases and 4 bases, with 11 bases remaining between them. The CDR3 has 14 residues. CDR3 amino acids: CASSGEHGNQPQHF. The CDR3 region has the DNA TGTGCCAGCAGTGGGGAGCACGGAAATCAGCCCCAGCATTTT.

For this clone: A junction end diverges from the germline sequence, so it may reflect a read error. The same CDR3 also results from other DNA sequences found in this sample. The gene calls are TRBV5-1 and TRBJ2-7, with a weak D call TRBD1 (5 bases). CDR3 length: 15 amino acids. The V gene's germline CDR1 is SGHRS and CDR2 YFSETQ. Here the CDR3 reads CASSLVTGSSYEQYF. The CDR3, as DNA: TGCGCCAGCAGTTTGGTTACAGGCTCGTCCTACGAGCAGTACTTC.

The chain is built from TRBV5-1 and TRBJ2-3; a possible D gene is TRBD1 (6 bases). The CDR3 totals 15 residues. Germline V gene sequence: CDR1 SGHRS, CDR2 YFSETQ. V was pared by 2 bases and J by 0 bases, with 10 bases between. The chain's CDR3 is CASSFGGGSTDTQYF. In DNA, the CDR3 is TGCGCCAGCAGCTTTGGGGGCGGAAGCACAGATACGCAGTATTTT. The variable domain in full, completed from reference TRBV5-1 and TRBJ2-3, reads KAGVTQTPRYLIKTRGQQVTLSCSPISGHRSVSWYQQTPGQGLQFLFEYFSETQRNKGNFPGRFSGRQFSNSRSEMNVSTLELGDSALYLCASSFGGGSTDTQYFGPGTRLTVL.

The chain has TRBV10-1 and TRBJ2-7; 9 bases are a match to TRBD1. Trimming cost V 6 bases and J 2 bases; bases outside gene matches: 5. Germline lookup yields CDR1 WNHNN and CDR2 SYGVQD (reference sequence). There are 14 residues in the CDR3. This CDR3 reads CASRAGTGPYEQYF. CDR3 in DNA: TGCGCCAGCAGAGCCGGGACAGGGCCCTACGAGCAGTACTTC.

The CDR3, as DNA: TGTGCCAGCAGTAATCTAGCGGGAGGTCCCAACGAGCAGTACTTC. Translated: CASSNLAGGPNEQYF. This sequence joins TRBV6-6 and TRBJ2-7; TRBD2 matches at 11 bases. The CDR3 length is 15 residues. From germline, CDR1 is MNHNY and CDR2 SVGAGI (reference sequence). Unmatched junction bases numbered 8, after V lost 5 bases and J lost 5 bases.